The clone carrying this T cell receptor beta chain was found once. Its cognate antigen is unknown. This sample stems from a study of cytomegalovirus exposure and HLA in healthy donors. Regarding the study as a whole: Most TCR sequences were seen very rarely across donors, but some public TCRs occurred in many.

Only in-frame clones appear in the TCRdb table, and some are missing; sequencing was by immunoSEQ multiplex PCR. The profile shows some 100,000 clones, 88% of them singletons. The V and J ends lost 3 bases and 5 bases, in that order; junction bases with no gene match: 6. CDR1 is SEHNR and CDR2 is FQNEAQ in the germline V gene (reference sequence). This CDR3 contains 14 residues. J is TRBJ1-1 and V is TRBV7-9; 7 nucleotides align to TRBD1. Input material: PBMCs. The source is a man aged 18 to 35 in good health and CMV-seronegative. The CDR3 here is CASSFKTGQTEAFF. CDR3 nucleotide sequence: TGTGCCAGCAGCTTTAAGACAGGGCAGACTGAAGCTTTCTTT.